This TCR beta chain was documented in a study of cytomegalovirus exposure and HLA in healthy donors. CDR3 length equals 15 residues. The V and J ends lost 4 bases and 1 base, in that order; junction bases with no gene match: 3. Germline V lookup: CDR1 MNHNS, CDR2 SASEGT. TCRdb's table, derived via immunoSEQ multiplex PCR, lists solely in-frame clones and lacks some. The repertoire holds 70,000 to 75,000 clones, with about 94% as singletons. The chain employs TRBV6-1 and TRBJ2-7; 11 bases agree with TRBD1. Sequencing used PBMCs. This sequence originates from a woman younger than 35 in good health and CMV-seronegative. CDR3 sequence reads: CASSGGTGGSYEQYF. The CDR3 DNA sequence: TGTGCCAGCAGTGGAGGGACAGGGGGTTCCTACGAGCAGTACTTC.